Sequencing of this T cell receptor beta chain was carried out in a study of T cell changes during pregnancy in multiple sclerosis. Generated by immunoSEQ multiplex PCR, the TCRdb table keeps only in-frame clones and is missing some. The data hold 90,000 or so clones, with less than 95% observed a single time. The V and J ends lost 3 bases and 3 bases respectively, with 10 bases between them. Germline lookup yields CDR1 KGHSH and CDR2 LQKENI. The CDR3 has 14 residues. Sequences were derived from peripheral blood, sampled in the first trimester of pregnancy. J is TRBJ2-3 and V is TRBV18, with D possibly TRBD2 on 5 matching bases. The origin of this receptor is a female donor in good health, enrolled as a control in a pregnancy study. The CDR3: CASSPRGFTDTQYF. CDR3 nucleotide sequence: TGTGCCAGCTCACCGAGAGGGTTTACAGATACGCAGTATTTT. The full variable domain, rest sourced from reference TRBV18 and TRBJ2-3, is NAGVMQNPRHLVRRRGQEARLRCSPMKGHSHVYWYRQLPEEGLKFMVYLQKENIIDESGMPKERFSAEFPKEGPSILRIQQVVRGDSAAYFCASSPRGFTDTQYFGPGTRLTVL.